The source of this TCR beta chain is a study of cytomegalovirus exposure and HLA in healthy donors. The PCR was carried out with 60 Vbeta primers and 13 Jbeta primers. Repertoires were generated with immunoSEQ multiplex PCR, while TCRdb's copy carries only in-frame clones and drops some. The sample lists approximately 200,000 clones, roughly 85% occurring once. Comments on this clone: The antigen is undetermined.

Germline trimming cut 3 bases from V and 9 bases from J; bases unmatched to any gene: 6. Looked up from germline, CDR1 is LNHNV and CDR2 is YYDKDF (reference sequence). CDR3 length equals 14 residues. Study-level results: Associated with cytomegalovirus, according to the listing, were 150 to 200 TCR beta chains.

The sequence came from a woman between 45 and 65 years old in good health and CMV-seronegative. The specimen was PBMCs. The chain employs TRBV15 and TRBJ1-2, with 11 nucleotides matching TRBD1. CDR3 coding DNA: TGTGCCACCAGCAGTAGGACAGGGGGCAGGAGCTACACCTTC. This gives the protein CATSSRTGGRSYTF. The full variable domain, in which reference TRBV15 and TRBJ1-2 provide the parts outside the CDR3, is DAMVIQNPRYQVTQFGKPVTLSCSQTLNHNVMYWYQQKSSQAPKLLFHYYDKDFNNEADTPDNFQSRRPNTSFCFLDIRSPGLGDTAMYLCATSSRTGGRSYTFGSGTRLTVV.